This T cell receptor beta chain derives from a study of CD8 T cells in ankylosing spondylitis. TCRdb recomputed calls from the 5' RACE reads with MiXCR, one row per CDR3 protein. The data show around 330,000 distinct CDR3 sequences, around a tenth seen once. This clonotype was counted between two and nine times. Antigen unknown. CDR3 size: 16 residues. Trimming stripped 4 bases from V and 1 base from J, with 14 bases between. The germline V gene encodes CDR1 SGHTA and CDR2 FQGNSA. General study results and limits: Disease-linked clones bore a CD8+ phenotype, appearing relatively rarely in peripheral blood.

The clonotype was recovered from a female donor with ankylosing spondylitis or in good health (not recorded which). Source material: blood, either unsorted or a sorted T cell fraction (not recorded which). V gene TRBV7-2 combines with J gene TRBJ2-4; a weak D match, TRBD1 (6 bases). For the CDR3, the DNA is TGTGCCAGCAGCTCCAACAGGGTCGGTGCCAAAAACATTCAGTACTTC. This codes for CASSSNRVGAKNIQYF.